Listed below are T cell receptor beta chains from one sample, sequenced in a study of blood T cell repertoires in COVID-19. Here immunoSEQ multiplex PCR was the method, and the copy in TCRdb shows in-frame clones only, minus some. The sample has just under 350,000 clones, more than 70% seen once. The sample was peripheral blood. These receptors originate from a man aged 25-40 years with active or convalescent COVID-19. The CDR3 runs from the conserved cysteine through the conserved F or W. D genes are given only for firm matches. Part of the rows lack a size; the others show once, few, many or a class for expanded clones.

clone size	V gene	D gene	J gene	CDR3 protein	CDR3 DNA
.	TRBV18	TRBD2	TRBJ2-1	CASSPPAGGPNNEQFF	TGTGCCAGCTCACCACCAGCGGGAGGGCCTAACAATGAGCAGTTCTTC
.	TRBV24-1	.	TRBJ1-2	CATSDVSYGYTF	TGTGCCACCAGTGATGTGAGCTATGGCTACACCTTC
.	TRBV5-1	.	TRBJ1-1	CASSREVVGTEAFF	TGCGCCAGCAGCCGTGAGGTGGTAGGCACTGAAGCTTTCTTT
.	TRBV3-1/TRBV3-2	.	TRBJ1-1	CASTGEVTEAFF	TGTGCCAGCACGGGGGAGGTCACTGAAGCTTTCTTT
.	TRBV19	.	TRBJ2-3	CASGKGVSTDTQYF	TGTGCCAGTGGTAAGGGGGTGAGCACAGATACGCAGTATTTT
.	TRBV21-1	.	TRBJ2-2	CASSKALGRGKPVPGELFF	TGTGCCAGCAGCAAAGCGCTTGGAAGGGGGAAACCGGTGCCCGGGGAGCTGTTTTTT
.	TRBV4-2	TRBD2	TRBJ2-3	CASSQDGTSGRKTDTQYF	TGTGCCAGCAGCCAAGATGGGACTAGCGGGAGGAAGACAGATACGCAGTATTTT
.	TRBV28	.	TRBJ1-2	CASSPPRTFTSTANYGYTF	TGTGCCAGCAGTCCACCTAGGACATTCACAAGTACCGCTAACTATGGCTACACCTTC
.	TRBV9	TRBD1	TRBJ1-3	CASSPRRTGSGNTIYF	TGTGCCAGCAGCCCAAGGAGGACAGGGTCGGGAAACACCATATATTTT
.	TRBV9	.	TRBJ1-2	CASSVEDSIGGYTF	TGTGCCAGCAGCGTAGAGGACAGCATCGGGGGCTACACCTTC
.	TRBV11-2	.	TRBJ2-5	CASSPYLYGRGQETQYF	TGTGCCAGCAGCCCTTATCTCTACGGGAGAGGTCAAGAGACCCAGTACTTC
.	TRBV2	.	TRBJ2-5	CASSPGLTPETQYF	TGTGCCAGCAGTCCTGGACTGACCCCGGAGACCCAGTACTTC
.	TRBV4-1	.	TRBJ2-5	CASSHLRRGATQETQYF	TGCGCCAGCAGCCATCTAAGGCGGGGAGCAACCCAAGAGACCCAGTACTTC
once	TRBV5-5	.	TRBJ1-4	CASSFRDFREKLFF	TGTGCCAGCAGCTTCCGGGACTTTCGGGAAAAACTGTTTTTT
.	TRBV4-2	.	TRBJ2-7	CASSSGSTSLYEQYF	TGTGCCAGCAGCTCCGGCTCGACTTCCCTCTACGAGCAGTACTTC
once	TRBV25-1	.	TRBJ1-1	CASSESKGVTATYTEAFF	TGTGCCAGCAGTGAATCTAAAGGCGTGACAGCCACATACACTGAAGCTTTCTTT
.	TRBV28	.	TRBJ1-1	CASSLEGGQGTEAFF	TGTGCCAGCAGCTTGGAGGGCGGTCAGGGCACTGAAGCTTTCTTT
.	TRBV5-6	.	TRBJ1-4	CASSFKGYGATNEKLFF	TGTGCCAGCAGCTTCAAGGGGTACGGAGCAACTAATGAAAAACTGTTTTTT
.	TRBV27	TRBD1	TRBJ1-5	CASGVSQGARGQPQHF	TGTGCCAGCGGGGTCTCACAGGGGGCACGGGGTCAGCCCCAGCATTTT
.	TRBV6-1	.	TRBJ1-1	CASSEAGPNTEAFF	TGTGCCAGCAGTGAGGCAGGGCCGAACACTGAAGCTTTCTTT
.	TRBV6-2/TRBV6-3	TRBD1	TRBJ1-1	CASSAPGQGEAFF	TGTGCCAGCAGTGCCCCGGGACAGGGTGAAGCTTTCTTT
once	TRBV5-5	.	TRBJ1-2	CASSLQGTDYTF	TGTGCCAGCAGCTTGCAGGGGACGGACTACACCTTC
.	TRBV6-2/TRBV6-3	.	TRBJ2-7	CASSSLRRGGLQLVRYF	TGTGCCAGCAGTTCGCTTCGGAGGGGGGGACTACAACTCGTCCGGTACTTC